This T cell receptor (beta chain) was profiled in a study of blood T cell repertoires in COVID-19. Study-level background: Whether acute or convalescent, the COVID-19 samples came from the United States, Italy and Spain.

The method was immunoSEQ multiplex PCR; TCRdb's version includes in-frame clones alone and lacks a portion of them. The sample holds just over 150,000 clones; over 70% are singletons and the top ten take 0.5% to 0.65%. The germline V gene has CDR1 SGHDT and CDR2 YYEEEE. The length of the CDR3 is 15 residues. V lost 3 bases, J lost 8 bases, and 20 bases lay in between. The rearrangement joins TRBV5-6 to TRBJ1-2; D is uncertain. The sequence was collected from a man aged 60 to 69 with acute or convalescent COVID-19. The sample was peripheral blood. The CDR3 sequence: CASSSETEWISGYTF. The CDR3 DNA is TGTGCCAGCAGCTCGGAGACCGAATGGATAAGCGGCTACACCTTC.